These 18 T cell receptor beta chains came from one sample sequenced in a study of blood T cell repertoires in COVID-19. Some clones are missing from TCRdb's copy, which holds only in-frame ones; the method was immunoSEQ multiplex PCR. The table records roughly 170,000 clones, 70% to 90% of them present only once. What was sequenced was peripheral blood. The receptors were gathered from a man aged 40-50 years with active or convalescent COVID-19.

This rearrangement joins TRBV7-9 to TRBJ1-1, with D possibly being TRBD1 (6 bases). The CDR3 has 18 amino acids. Germline loops: CDR1 SEHNR, CDR2 FQNEAQ (reference sequence). The V and J ends lost 2 bases and 3 bases respectively, with 22 bases between them. CDR3 loop: CASSLLVGQGSYYTEAFF. The CDR3, as DNA: TGTGCCAGCAGCTTATTGGTCGGGCAGGGGAGCTACTACACTGAAGCTTTCTTT. Full variable domain (missing parts from reference TRBV7-9 and TRBJ1-1): DTGVSQNPRHKITKRGQNVTFRCDPISEHNRLYWYRQTLGQGPEFLTYFQNEAQLEKSRLLSDRFSAERPKGSFSTLEIQRTEQGDSAMYLCASSLLVGQGSYYTEAFFGQGTRLTVV.

With respect to this clone: One end of the junction does not line up with germline, which may come from a read error. The rearrangement joins TRBV7-7 to TRBJ2-5; 10 positions match TRBD2. CDR1 SSHAT and CDR2 FNYEAQ come from the germline V gene (reference sequence). The CDR3 is 17 amino acids. As DNA, the CDR3 is TGTGCTAGCAGCCGAGGGACTAGCGCAAGTTCACAAGAGACCCAGTACTTC. Translating it yields CASSRGTSASSQETQYF. The full variable domain, with the rest looked up from reference TRBV7-7 and TRBJ2-5, is GAGVSQSPRYKVTKRGQDVTLRCDPISSHATLYWYQQALGQGPEFLTYFNYEAQPDKSGLPSDRFSAERPEGSISTLTIQRTEQRDSAMYRCASSRGTSASSQETQYFGPGTRLLVL.

The rearrangement uses TRBV30 and TRBJ2-7; D may be TRBD2 (5 bases). V was cut by 5 bases and J by 2 bases, with 10 bases left in between. The CDR3 has 12 residues. Germline V lookup: CDR1 GTSNPN, CDR2 SVGIG (reference sequence). CDR3: CAWVTMTYEQYF. The CDR3 DNA reads as TGTGCCTGGGTGACTATGACCTACGAGCAGTACTTC.

V usage is TRBV3-1 (or the pseudogene TRBV3-2) and J usage is TRBJ2-5, with no clear D. This CDR3 is 14 amino acids long. CDR1 and CDR2 from the germline V gene are LGHDT and YNNKEL (reference sequence). The V end was cut by 2 bases, the J end by 2 bases, with 9 bases between. Here the CDR3 DNA reads TGTGCCAGCAGCCAATCGGAACAGCAAGAGACCCAGTACTTC. This encodes CASSQSEQQETQYF.

V gene TRBV7-3 combines with J gene TRBJ1-2, with 9 bases that match TRBD1. Germline V gene sequence: CDR1 SGHTA, CDR2 FQGTGA. The length of the CDR3 is 14 residues. Trimming removed 3 bases from V and 8 bases from J; junction bases left unmatched: 7. Here the CDR3 DNA reads TGTGCCAGCAGCTTGACACAGGGGGCGGAAGGCTACACCTTC. It yields the protein CASSLTQGAEGYTF. The variable domain in full, completed from reference TRBV7-3 and TRBJ1-2, reads GAGVSQTPSNKVTEKGKYVELRCDPISGHTALYWYRQSLGQGPEFLIYFQGTGAADDSGLPNDRFFAVRPEGSVSTLKIQRTERGDSAVYLCASSLTQGAEGYTFGSGTRLTVV.

A word on this clone: Compared with germline, one end of the junction differs, possibly owing to a read error. The chain links TRBV27 to TRBJ2-7, with TRBD2 matching 7 bases. Germline-derived CDR1 and CDR2 are MNHEY and SMNVEV (reference sequence). The CDR3 runs to 15 residues. The CDR3 nucleotides are TGTGCCAGCAGTATATCGGGACTACATTACTACGAGCAGTACTTC. It translates to CASSISGLHYYEQYF.

The chain has TRBV5-1 and TRBJ2-5; TRBD2 might be the D (6 bases). Trimming took 0 bases from V and 1 from J, leaving 10 bases between them. The CDR3 sequence is 15 residues long. Germline CDR1 and CDR2: SGHRS and YFSETQ. The CDR3, as DNA: TGCGCCAGCAGCTTGGGAGGTAGCGGCCAAGAGACCCAGTACTTC. Translated, it gives CASSLGGSGQETQYF.

The chain links TRBV6-5 to TRBJ2-7, with D possibly matching TRBD2 (6 bases). Germline-derived CDR1 and CDR2 are MNHEY and SVGAGI. This CDR3 contains 14 residues. The germline V and J ends were trimmed by 7 bases and 3 bases, with 16 bases remaining between them. CDR3 sequence: CASKREVGSYEQYF. The CDR3 DNA reads as TGTGCCAGCAAGAGGGAGGTAGGAAGCTACGAGCAGTACTTC.

The chain carries TRBV12-5 and TRBJ1-5; D might be TRBD1 (5 bases). Germline CDR1 reads LGHNT; CDR2 reads FRNRAP. Trimming left V 0 bases short and J 0 bases short, with 12 bases between. This CDR3 region has 17 residues. CDR3 in DNA: TGTGCTAGTGGTTTGGTGCAAGACAGTTATAGCAATCAGCCCCAGCATTTT. Translated: CASGLVQDSYSNQPQHF.

The chain uses TRBV10-3 and TRBJ2-3; 8 bases are a match to TRBD2. This CDR3 is built from 13 residues. J lost 3 bases, V lost 6 bases, and 2 bases had no gene match. Germline V gene sequence: CDR1 ENHRY, CDR2 SYGVKD. The CDR3 is CAIRERGTDTQYF. The DNA of the CDR3 is TGTGCCATCAGAGAGCGGGGGACAGATACGCAGTATTTT.

The rearrangement links TRBV25-1 to TRBJ1-6, with D unclear. Trimming pared 5 bases from V and 10 bases from J, leaving 15 bases between. Germline values: CDR1 MGHDK, CDR2 SYGVNS. The CDR3 runs 14 residues. The DNA of the CDR3 is TGTGCCAGCAGTCGTTCGGGGAATGGATCACCCCTCCACTTT. Translation: CASSRSGNGSPLHF.

The rearrangement links TRBV14 to TRBJ2-2; weak D call: TRBD1 (5 bases). Trimming took 2 bases from V and 3 from J, leaving 13 bases between them. This CDR3 has 16 residues. Germline V gene data show CDR1 as SGHDN and CDR2 as FVKESK. CDR3 region: CASSQSGIVDTGELFF. Here the CDR3 DNA reads TGTGCCAGCAGCCAATCAGGGATTGTGGACACCGGGGAGCTGTTTTTT.

V usage is TRBV2 and J usage is TRBJ1-2; D is unclear. Germline lookup yields CDR1 SNHLY and CDR2 FYNNEI. This CDR3 is 13 amino acids long. V gave up 6 bases and J gave up 8 bases, with 16 bases separating them. Here the CDR3 DNA reads TGTGCCAGCAGCCACCCGCAGGCGGGGGGCTACACCTTC. Translation gives CASSHPQAGGYTF.

The genes are TRBV15 and TRBJ1-5; D is unresolved. CDR1 is LNHNV, CDR2 YYDKDF, per germline (reference sequence). Trimming cost V 3 bases and J 7 bases, with 10 bases left between them. CDR3 length: 13 amino acids. CDR3 in amino acids: CATSSVPRQPQHF. The CDR3 DNA reads TGTGCCACCAGCAGCGTTCCGAGGCAGCCCCAGCATTTT.

The chain uses TRBV24-1 and TRBJ1-2; D may be TRBD1 (5 bases). The ends were cut back, 4 bases at V and 0 bases at J, with 11 bases in the middle. This CDR3 has 15 residues. CDR1 and CDR2 from the germline V gene are KGHDR and SFDVKD. The CDR3 spells CATSDSTEANYGYTF. DNA of the CDR3: TGTGCCACCAGTGACTCGACAGAGGCTAACTATGGCTACACCTTC.

The rearrangement joins TRBV30 to TRBJ1-2, with D possibly being TRBD1 (6 bases). V shed 4 bases and J shed 8 bases, with 17 bases lying between them. The CDR3 is 13 residues long. From germline, CDR1 is GTSNPN and CDR2 SVGIG (reference sequence). The CDR3: CAWKVLPGEGYTF. CDR3 in DNA: TGTGCCTGGAAGGTTCTTCCAGGGGAAGGCTACACCTTC.

The genes are TRBV1 and TRBJ2-7; TRBD2 is taken as the D call from the table, unchecked against the DNA. TRBV1 is given as a pseudogene. This CDR3 has 16 residues. In DNA form, the CDR3 reads TGCACCAGCAGCCCCCGGCAAAGGGACTCCGTATACGAGCAGTACTTC. It translates to CTSSPRQRDSVYEQYF.

The V call is TRBV12-3 or TRBV12-4, the J call TRBJ1-6; possible D gene TRBD1, 5 bases. Deletions cut 6 bases from V and 9 bases from J, with 12 bases between. The CDR3 totals 13 residues. The CDR3 sequence: CASRIAGGSPLHF. The CDR3 DNA sequence: TGTGCCAGCAGGATCGCCGGGGGTTCACCCCTCCACTTT.